Given below is one T cell receptor (beta chain) in context. These data come from a study of shared clonotypes between healthy human individuals. Some clones are missing from TCRdb's copy, which holds only in-frame ones; the method was immunoSEQ multiplex PCR. Of nearly 1 million clones listed, 70% to 85% are singletons. The CDR3 is made up of 13 amino acids. Germline loops: CDR1 SGHAT, CDR2 FQNNGV. The V end lost 0 bases, the J end lost 7 bases, and 9 bases lay between the germline ends. The source is a man aged 18 to 30 in good health. The sequenced material came from memory CD4+ T cells sorted from blood. The subset denotes: CD45RA-negative fraction. The chain uses TRBV11-2 and TRBJ1-2, with D unresolved. The CDR3 sequence is CASSLDGRAGYTF. In DNA form, the CDR3 reads TGTGCCAGCAGCTTAGATGGGCGAGCTGGCTACACCTTC.